The 15 T cell receptor beta chains presented below share a single source sample, sequenced in a study of beta chain features in type 1 diabetes. The authors reverse transcribed all of the isolated RNA, so sequencing captured expressed TCRB transcripts. Produced via immunoSEQ multiplex PCR; TCRdb's table is partial and in-frame only. The sample carries approximately 300,000 clones, approximately 11% recorded once. The sample consisted of naive CD4+ T cells from blood. These receptors were obtained from a woman aged 30 to 39 in good health.

This clone showed up just a few times. The rearrangement joins TRBV15 to TRBJ2-7; 12 nucleotides match TRBD2. The CDR3 covers 18 residues. CDR1 and CDR2 (germline): LNHNV, YYDKDF (reference sequence). Germline trimming cut 0 bases from V and 7 bases from J; bases unmatched to any gene: 13. CDR3 coding DNA: TGTGCCACCAGCAGAGAAGGGACGTCTAGCGGGAGGGCCGGAGAGCAGTACTTC. Protein: CATSREGTSSGRAGEQYF.

A note on this clone: At one boundary the junction diverges from the germline segment, which might be a read error. The chain links TRBV29-1 to TRBJ2-2, with TRBD2 as a possible D gene (5 bases). Germline V gene sequence: CDR1 SQVTM, CDR2 ANQGSEA. CDR3 length equals 13 residues. CDR3 loop: CSAKSGNPGELFF. The DNA for the CDR3 is TGCAGCGCCAAGTCGGGGAACCCCGGGGAGCTGTTTTTT.

The J gene is TRBJ1-2, the V gene TRBV2; D unclear. V gave up 7 bases and J gave up 7 bases, with 16 bases separating them. CDR1 is SNHLY and CDR2 is FYNNEI in the germline V gene. This CDR3 region has 13 residues. The CDR3 region has the DNA TGTGCCAGCATCGGGCGGGGTATAGGTGGCTACACCTTC. Translated: CASIGRGIGGYTF. Using reference TRBV2 and TRBJ1-2 for the parts outside the CDR3, the full variable domain is EPEVTQTPSHQVTQMGQEVILRCVPISNHLYFYWYRQILGQKVEFLVSFYNNEISEKSEIFDDQFSVERPDGSNFTLKIRSTKLEDSAMYFCASIGRGIGGYTFGSGTRLTVV.

This clone was seen a few times. V is TRBV9 and J is TRBJ2-7; 7 bases map to TRBD2. Trimming cost V 0 bases and J 2 bases; bases outside gene matches: 5. The V gene's germline CDR1 is SGDLS and CDR2 YYNGEE. The CDR3 has 15 amino acids. CDR3 protein: CASSVGDGRTYEQYF. DNA for the CDR3: TGTGCCAGCAGCGTAGGGGACGGGAGGACCTACGAGCAGTACTTC. Based on the CDR3 plus reference TRBV9 and TRBJ2-7, the full variable domain is DSGVTQTPKHLITATGQRVTLRCSPRSGDLSVYWYQQSLDQGLQFLIQYYNGEERAKGNILERFSAQQFPDLHSELNLSSLELGDSALYFCASSVGDGRTYEQYFGPGTRLTVT.

This clone was observed a handful of times. This chain uses TRBV5-4 with TRBJ2-7; 8 positions match TRBD1. This CDR3 region has 14 residues. CDR1 and CDR2 from the germline V gene are SGHNT and YYREEE (reference sequence). After removal of 4 bases from V and 5 bases from J, the junction contained 8 bases not matched to a gene. CDR3 coding DNA: TGTGCCAGCAGCAAGCTGGACAGGGACGACGAGCAGTACTTC. It codes for CASSKLDRDDEQYF.

Only a few counts were recorded for this clone. This chain uses TRBV5-4 with TRBJ2-2; 14 bases line up with TRBD2. The junction had 5 bases not matched to a gene; V was cut back by 1 base and J by 3 bases. The CDR3 totals 18 residues. CDR1 is SGHNT, CDR2 YYREEE, per germline (reference sequence). CDR3 sequence reads: CASSLPRGLAGDTGELFF. The CDR3 DNA sequence: TGTGCCAGCAGCTTGCCTCGGGGACTAGCGGGAGACACCGGGGAGCTGTTTTTT.

This clone was detected only a few times. The chain uses TRBV5-1 and TRBJ2-7; TRBD1 aligns across 7 bases. V gave up 5 bases and J gave up 0 bases; unmatched junction bases: 8. The germline CDR1 and CDR2 sequences are SGHRS and YFSETQ. This CDR3 is built from 15 residues. The CDR3 nucleotides read TGCGCCAGCAGTTTCTCAGGGGACAGCTCCTACGAGCAGTACTTC. Its translation: CASSFSGDSSYEQYF.

V is TRBV6-4 and J is TRBJ2-1; the match to TRBD2 covers 8 bases. The CDR3 spans 14 residues. J was trimmed by 9 bases and V by 3 bases; bases with no gene match: 7. Looked up from germline, CDR1 is MRHNA and CDR2 is SNTAGT. In DNA form, the CDR3 reads TGTGCCAGCAGTGAGAGCGGGAGCCTCGGTGAGCAGTTCTTC. Protein: CASSESGSLGEQFF.

This clone has ten or more counts. The genes are TRBV28 and TRBJ2-7, with D perhaps matching TRBD1 (6 bases). This CDR3 has 13 residues. Trimming took off 8 bases at V and 3 bases at J, with 14 bases between the two ends. The germline V gene encodes CDR1 MDHEN and CDR2 SYDVKM. CDR3 protein: CASGLGAGYEQYF. In DNA form, the CDR3 reads TGTGCCAGCGGGTTGGGGGCTGGCTACGAGCAGTACTTC.

The J gene is TRBJ1-5, the V gene TRBV5-8; no definite D call. V was cut by 0 bases and J by 0 bases, with 16 bases left in between. The CDR3 has 18 amino acids. The germline V gene encodes CDR1 SGHTS and CDR2 YDEGEE. The CDR3 region is CASSLAGSRVYSNQPQHF. The CDR3 region has the DNA TGTGCCAGCAGCTTGGCCGGGTCGAGGGTCTATAGCAATCAGCCCCAGCATTTT.

The sample holds one count of this clone. The chain couples TRBV15 to TRBJ2-1; no definite D call. Germline V CDR1 and CDR2: LNHNV, YYDKDF (reference sequence). Between the trimmed V and J ends, which lost 4 bases and 5 bases, there was a span of 12 bases. The CDR3 spans 14 residues. This CDR3 reads CATSNELPNNEQFF. Here the CDR3 DNA reads TGTGCCACCAGCAACGAACTACCTAACAATGAGCAGTTCTTC.

This rearrangement joins TRBV29-1 to TRBJ2-1; D is possibly TRBD1 (5 bases). The germline gives CDR1 SQVTM, CDR2 ANQGSEA. The V and J ends lost 7 bases and 0 bases respectively, with 10 bases between them. There are 13 residues in the CDR3. CDR3 loop: CSANRNSYNEQFF. CDR3 bases: TGCAGCGCCAACAGGAACTCCTACAATGAGCAGTTCTTC.

This clone was detected only a few times. Other DNA sequences from this sample encode an identical CDR3 as well. The chain couples TRBV18 to TRBJ2-7; 10 bases align to TRBD2. CDR3 size: 15 residues. CDR1 KGHSH and CDR2 LQKENI come from the germline V gene. J was trimmed by 4 bases and V by 2 bases; bases with no gene match: 5. The CDR3 nucleotides are TGTGCCAGCTCACCAGGGCTAGCGGGGGCGTACGAGCAGTACTTC. It translates to CASSPGLAGAYEQYF. The whole variable domain, filled in from reference TRBV18 and TRBJ2-7, reads NAGVMQNPRHLVRRRGQEARLRCSPMKGHSHVYWYRQLPEEGLKFMVYLQKENIIDESGMPKERFSAEFPKEGPSILRIQQVVRGDSAAYFCASSPGLAGAYEQYFGPGTRLTVT.

This clone was recorded a few times. In DNA, the CDR3 is TGTGCCAGCCGTCCGGCAGGGAAGTATACCACTGAAGCTTTCTTT. The encoded protein is CASRPAGKYTTEAFF. The chain recombines TRBV6-6 with TRBJ1-1, with D possibly matching TRBD1 (5 bases). CDR3 length: 15 amino acids. Germline CDR1 reads MNHNY; CDR2 reads SVGAGI (reference sequence). V dropped 8 bases and J dropped 4 bases, with 20 bases sitting between them.

This clone was counted only a few times. The CDR3 here is CASSPRISGVFNEQFF. The CDR3 DNA follows: TGTGCCAGCAGCCCAAGAATTAGCGGAGTCTTCAATGAGCAGTTCTTC. This chain joins TRBV4-2 and TRBJ2-1, with D maybe TRBD2 (6 bases). The germline V and J ends were trimmed by 4 bases and 6 bases, with 19 bases remaining between them. The CDR3 is 16 amino acids. The V gene's germline CDR1 is LGHNA and CDR2 YNFKEQ.